One sample yielded the 16 T cell receptor beta chains listed below, sequenced in a study of blood T cells in healthy people across ages. A second roughly 6 to 12 cycle PCR used barcoded and J-beta primers. Each CDR3 protein is one row after TCRdb ran MiXCR on the 5' RACE reads. This table holds 700,000 to 800,000 distinct CDR3 sequences, approximately 39% found once. The sequenced sample was blood. Every receptor here comes from a woman between 55 and 75 years old in good health.

The chain uses TRBV10-3 and TRBJ1-1; D ambiguous. There are 15 residues in the CDR3. V lost 4 bases, J lost 4 bases, and 16 bases lay in between. Germline CDR1 is ENHRY and CDR2 is SYGVKD. The CDR3 DNA is TGTGCCATCAGTGGGGAGCGGGCGCGCGGCACTGAAGCTTTCTTT. Translated, it gives CAISGERARGTEAFF.

This clonotype was seen more than once but under ten times. The chain employs TRBV6-1 and TRBJ2-5; D remains unclear. Germline V gives CDR1 MNHNS, CDR2 SASEGT. Trimming shortened V by 2 bases and J by 2 bases, and 3 bases separated the two germline ends. The CDR3 runs to 12 residues. The CDR3 region is CASSELQETQYF. CDR3 nucleotide sequence: TGTGCCAGCAGTGAACTGCAAGAGACCCAGTACTTC.

This clonotype was picked up a small number of times. The chain links TRBV7-9 to TRBJ2-3; D unclear. V was pared by 6 bases and J by 6 bases, with 13 bases between. Germline V lookup: CDR1 SEHNR, CDR2 FQNEAQ (reference sequence). There are 13 residues in the CDR3. The CDR3 DNA reads as TGTGCCAGCAGACGACAAGCAACGGATACGCAGTATTTT. Its translation: CASRRQATDTQYF.

The chain has TRBV18 and TRBJ2-5; D is possibly TRBD1 (6 bases). Trimming cost V 8 bases and J 2 bases, with 15 bases left between them. The CDR3 has 14 amino acids. The V gene's germline CDR1 is KGHSH and CDR2 LQKENI. CDR3 nucleotide sequence: TGTGCCAGCACCTGGGGCAGGGGACAAGAGACCCAGTACTTC. Translation gives CASTWGRGQETQYF.

This clonotype came up a few times. The genes are TRBV5-1 and TRBJ1-6; TRBD1 matches 7 bases. The germline V gene has CDR1 SGHRS and CDR2 YFSETQ. The V segment lost 6 bases and the J segment 5 bases; nucleotides outside the gene matches: 2. The CDR3 covers 13 residues. Here the CDR3 DNA reads TGCGCCAGCACTCAGGGGGATAATTCACCCCTCCACTTT. Protein product: CASTQGDNSPLHF. Based on the CDR3 plus reference TRBV5-1 and TRBJ1-6, the full variable domain is KAGVTQTPRYLIKTRGQQVTLSCSPISGHRSVSWYQQTPGQGLQFLFEYFSETQRNKGNFPGRFSGRQFSNSRSEMNVSTLELGDSALYLCASTQGDNSPLHFGNGTRLTVT.

This clonotype was detected only once. The chain has TRBV29-1 and TRBJ2-7; no definite D call. The V end lost 0 bases, the J end lost 0 bases, and 6 bases lay between the germline ends. This CDR3 spans 13 amino acids. In germline, CDR1 is SQVTM, CDR2 ANQGSEA. The CDR3 sequence: CSVEDSGSYEQYF. The CDR3 nucleotides are TGCAGCGTTGAAGATTCGGGCTCCTACGAGCAGTACTTC.

The chain links TRBV7-2 to TRBJ2-7; 7 nucleotides line up with TRBD1. Germline assignment: CDR1 SGHTA and CDR2 FQGNSA. The CDR3 runs to 15 residues. The V segment lost 4 bases and the J segment 1 base; nucleotides outside the gene matches: 7. CDR3 bases: TGTGCCAGCAGCTCGACCGGGACAGTTTCCTACGAGCAGTACTTC. Encoded protein: CASSSTGTVSYEQYF. The entire variable domain, with the rest obtained from reference TRBV7-2 and TRBJ2-7, is as follows: GAGVSQSPSNKVTEKGKDVELRCDPISGHTALYWYRQSLGQGLEFLIYFQGNSAPDKSGLPSDRFSAERTGGSVSTLTIQRTQQEDSAVYLCASSSTGTVSYEQYFGPGTRLTVT.

The J gene is TRBJ2-3, the V gene TRBV10-3; D remains unclear. The CDR3 runs to 16 residues. V lost 0 bases to trimming and J lost 3 bases, with 13 bases between them. Germline V lookup: CDR1 ENHRY, CDR2 SYGVKD. The CDR3, as DNA: TGTGCCATCAGTGAGTCGATTATAGTCGGGACAGATACGCAGTATTTT. Translation gives CAISESIIVGTDTQYF.

Ten or more counts support this clonotype. The rearrangement uses TRBV7-2 and TRBJ2-5; D unresolved. V lost 1 base and J lost 1, with 10 bases in between. The CDR3 is 15 residues long. From germline, CDR1 is SGHTA and CDR2 FQGNSA. CDR3 loop: CASSLGGSFQETQYF. Written as DNA, the CDR3 is TGTGCCAGCAGCTTAGGGGGTAGCTTCCAAGAGACCCAGTACTTC. Supplemented by reference TRBV7-2 and TRBJ2-5, the full variable domain reads GAGVSQSPSNKVTEKGKDVELRCDPISGHTALYWYRQSLGQGLEFLIYFQGNSAPDKSGLPSDRFSAERTGGSVSTLTIQRTQQEDSAVYLCASSLGGSFQETQYFGPGTRLLVL.

In DNA form, the CDR3 reads TGCAGTGCTAGAGTCTGGGACAATGAGCAGTACTTC. Translated, it gives CSARVWDNEQYF. The chain carries TRBV20-1 and TRBJ2-7, with a weak D call TRBD1 (6 bases). V shed 1 base and J shed 7 bases, with 11 bases lying between them. CDR3 length equals 12 residues. Germline V gene sequence: CDR1 DFQATT, CDR2 SNEGSKA (reference sequence).

The chain has TRBV7-3 and TRBJ2-7; the match to TRBD2 covers 7 bases. Trimming removed 5 bases from V and 2 bases from J; junction bases left unmatched: 3. CDR1 is SGHTA, CDR2 FQGTGA, per germline. This CDR3 comprises 13 residues. The CDR3 DNA sequence: TGTGCCAGCAGCATGGGGACTACCTACGAGCAGTACTTC. It is translated as CASSMGTTYEQYF.

This clonotype came up a few times. This chain uses TRBV27 with TRBJ2-3; TRBD2 agrees at 7 bases. Looked up from germline, CDR1 is MNHEY and CDR2 is SMNVEV (reference sequence). Trimming took 2 bases from V and 6 from J; bases not matched to a gene: 8. The CDR3 consists of 15 residues. CDR3 amino acids: CASSLLAAYGDTQYF. The CDR3, as DNA: TGTGCCAGCAGTTTACTAGCGGCCTATGGGGATACGCAGTATTTT.

The chain carries TRBV9 and TRBJ2-2; D not certain. V was pared by 7 bases and J by 5 bases, with 15 bases between. Germline CDR1 SGDLS, CDR2 YYNGEE. The CDR3 is 14 residues long. The CDR3 protein is CASGTQSLTGELFF. The CDR3 bases are TGTGCCAGCGGAACACAGTCCCTTACCGGGGAGCTGTTTTTT.

This clonotype appeared a few times. The V gene is TRBV3-1, the J gene TRBJ2-7; D is perhaps TRBD1 or TRBD2 (7 bases each). Germline assignment: CDR1 LGHDT and CDR2 YNNKEL (reference sequence). The CDR3 totals 14 residues. V lost 6 bases, J lost 5 bases, and 17 bases lay in between. The CDR3 coding sequence is TGTGCCAGCAGAGCGGCAGGGGGGACTAACGAGCAGTACTTC. The encoded protein is CASRAAGGTNEQYF.

This clonotype occurred once. The chain couples TRBV29-1 to TRBJ1-1; 8 bases agree with TRBD1. CDR1 is SQVTM and CDR2 is ANQGSEA in the germline V gene. The CDR3 has 12 residues. Losses at the gene ends were 6 bases for V and 8 bases for J; bases not matched to a gene: 8. CDR3 bases: TGCAGCGTCGGAGGCAGGGGGCGCGAAGCTTTCTTT. This encodes CSVGGRGREAFF. The entire variable domain, with the rest obtained from reference TRBV29-1 and TRBJ1-1, is as follows: SAVISQKPSRDICQRGTSLTIQCQVDSQVTMMFWYRQQPGQSLTLIATANQGSEATYESGFVIDKFPISRPNLTFSTLTVSNMSPEDSSIYLCSVGGRGREAFFGQGTRLTVV.

The chain couples TRBV6-2 or TRBV6-3 to TRBJ2-1; D is unclear. CDR3 length: 16 amino acids. Germline values: CDR1 MNHEY, CDR2 SVGEGT. V was trimmed by 0 bases and J by 2 bases, leaving 11 bases between them. CDR3 region: CASSYSIAPTYNEQFF. The DNA for the CDR3 is TGTGCCAGCAGTTACTCGATAGCTCCAACCTACAATGAGCAGTTCTTC.